This TCR beta chain came from a study of T cell responses to AZD1222 COVID-19 vaccine. TCRdb's copy holds only in-frame clones and misses some; the assay was immunoSEQ multiplex PCR. Of 120,000 or so clones in the sample, about 90% were seen once. CDR1 is MNHNS, CDR2 SASEGT, per germline. The CDR3 spans 14 residues. V gave up 2 bases and J gave up 3 bases, with 10 bases separating them. Study conclusions and caveats: A mostly white British donor set with more females was recruited, and clonal diversity was possibly underestimated. Breadth and depth of Spike-specific TCRs rose after two AZD1222 doses. None of the repertoires were sampled until the peak T cell response had passed.

This clone was counted once. Its antigen is undetermined. The source was peripheral blood, collected on day 0 of AZD1222 vaccination. This receptor was taken from an adult in good health. The rearrangement joins TRBV6-1 to TRBJ1-1; a possible D gene is TRBD1 (5 bases). CDR3: CASSESGQHTEAFF. As DNA, the CDR3 is TGTGCCAGCAGTGAATCAGGGCAGCACACTGAAGCTTTCTTT.